Below, 7 T cell receptor beta chains from the same sample are listed, as sequenced in a study of neurological immune-mediated disorders. TCRdb re-called the 5' RACE reads with MiXCR, one entry per CDR3 protein. The sample contains about 66,000 distinct CDR3 sequences, roughly 4.3% of which appear only once. Sequencing was carried out using PBMCs. The receptors shown here come from a man aged 25-45 years with multiple sclerosis.

This clonotype was observed at least ten times. This rearrangement joins TRBV6-6 to TRBJ1-2; D is ambiguous. The CDR3 contains 11 residues. The germline V gene encodes CDR1 MNHNY and CDR2 SVGAGI (reference sequence). V was pared by 6 bases and J by 5 bases, with 7 bases between. The CDR3 DNA is TGTGCCAGCAGCCCCGAGTATGGCTACACCTTC. Protein sequence: CASSPEYGYTF.

This clonotype was recorded at least ten times. This chain joins TRBV12-3 or TRBV12-4 and TRBJ2-7, with TRBD1 matching over 11 bases. The CDR3 extends over 14 amino acids. V trimming: 5 bases; J trimming: 4 bases; junction bases outside the gene matches: 4. The chain's CDR3 is CASSLDRGHYEQYF. The CDR3 region has the DNA TGTGCCAGCAGTCTGGACAGGGGGCATTACGAGCAGTACTTC.

This clonotype was counted at least ten times. The V gene is TRBV5-6, the J gene TRBJ2-3, with TRBD2 matching 7 bases. CDR1 is SGHDT and CDR2 is YYEEEE in the germline V gene. With V trimmed by 1 base and J by 2 bases, 10 bases remained unmatched. The CDR3 runs to 17 residues. The CDR3 sequence: CASSLRTMAGVTDTQYF. CDR3 coding DNA: TGTGCCAGCAGCTTGCGAACTATGGCGGGGGTCACAGATACGCAGTATTTT.

This clonotype was counted ten times or more. This chain joins TRBV10-3 and TRBJ1-1; 8 bases map to TRBD1. After removal of 0 bases from V and 0 bases from J, the junction contained 6 bases not matched to a gene. Germline CDR1 ENHRY, CDR2 SYGVKD. The CDR3 has 17 amino acids. CDR3 DNA: TGTGCCATCAGTGAGTCCGGACAGGGTGACATGAACACTGAAGCTTTCTTT. This gives the protein CAISESGQGDMNTEAFF.

This clonotype was found many times. This chain links TRBV5-1 with TRBJ2-1, with 7 bases aligning to TRBD2. V was pared by 3 bases and J by 2 bases, with 5 bases of the junction left unmatched. This CDR3 is built from 15 residues. Germline lookup yields CDR1 SGHRS and CDR2 YFSETQ. Written as DNA, the CDR3 is TGCGCCAGCAGCTCCAAGCGGGGTACCTACAATGAGCAGTTCTTC. Translation gives CASSSKRGTYNEQFF.

This clonotype was recorded many times. The chain uses TRBV5-1 and TRBJ1-1, with D unresolved. Germline V gene data show CDR1 as SGHRS and CDR2 as YFSETQ. Trimming shortened V by 0 bases and J by 5 bases, and 8 bases separated the two germline ends. CDR3 length: 13 amino acids. The CDR3: CASSLATGTEAFF. CDR3 in DNA: TGCGCCAGCAGCTTGGCCACGGGAACTGAAGCTTTCTTT. Complete variable domain (other parts from reference TRBV5-1 and TRBJ1-1): KAGVTQTPRYLIKTRGQQVTLSCSPISGHRSVSWYQQTPGQGLQFLFEYFSETQRNKGNFPGRFSGRQFSNSRSEMNVSTLELGDSALYLCASSLATGTEAFFGQGTRLTVV.

This clonotype was counted ten times or more. This chain uses TRBV7-9 with TRBJ1-1, with D hard to call. Trimming removed 1 base from V and 2 bases from J, with 2 bases in between. This CDR3 is 12 amino acids long. Looked up from germline, CDR1 is SEHNR and CDR2 is FQNEAQ (reference sequence). The CDR3 is CASSLDNTEAFF. The CDR3 DNA sequence: TGTGCCAGCAGCTTAGATAACACTGAAGCTTTCTTT.